This entry lists 20 T cell receptor beta chains sequenced from one sample in a study of early T cells in non-severe SARS-CoV-2 infection. TCRdb passed the 5' RACE reads through MiXCR, listing each CDR3 protein once. The table has roughly 53,000 distinct CDR3 sequences, 8.7% seen once. This specimen was whole blood, taken at baseline. The receptor source for this set is an adult who was a healthcare worker with PCR-confirmed SARS-CoV-2 infection or an uninfected control (not recorded which).

V usage is TRBV18 and J usage is TRBJ2-2; TRBD1 agrees at 9 bases. Germline lookup yields CDR1 KGHSH and CDR2 LQKENI. Trimming removed 3 bases from V and 4 bases from J; junction bases left unmatched: 6. The CDR3 has 16 amino acids. The CDR3 nucleotides are TGTGCCAGCTCACCCGGGACAGGGTTGTTCACCGGGGAGCTGTTTTTT. This encodes CASSPGTGLFTGELFF.

The J gene is TRBJ1-6, the V gene TRBV2; D remains ambiguous. V lost 6 bases, J lost 7 bases, and 19 bases lay in between. Looked up from germline, CDR1 is SNHLY and CDR2 is FYNNEI. This CDR3 region has 16 residues. The CDR3 nucleotides are TGTGCCAGCAGCCTCACCCTGACGGTAACCAATTCACCCCTCCACTTT. Residues: CASSLTLTVTNSPLHF.

This clonotype has more than one count but fewer than ten. This sequence joins TRBV7-3 and TRBJ2-4; D possibly corresponds to TRBD2 (6 bases). Germline V gene sequence: CDR1 SGHTA, CDR2 FQGTGA. The CDR3 contains 13 residues. The V gene lost 9 bases and the J gene lost 2 bases, with 11 bases spanning the gap. The CDR3 loop reads CARGTSTKNIQYF. CDR3 nucleotide sequence: TGTGCCAGGGGTACTAGCACCAAAAACATTCAGTACTTC.

This clonotype was observed a few times. The rearrangement links TRBV11-2 to TRBJ2-7; perhaps TRBD2 as D (5 bases). Germline CDR1 is SGHAT and CDR2 is FQNNGV. This CDR3 comprises 15 residues. V was clipped by 0 bases and J by 3 bases, with 12 bases between them. CDR3 in amino acids: CASSLELGEGYEQYF. Written as DNA, the CDR3 is TGTGCCAGCAGCTTAGAGCTGGGAGAAGGCTACGAGCAGTACTTC.

This chain joins TRBV27 and TRBJ1-6; D gene uncertain. Trimming pared 3 bases from V and 4 bases from J, leaving 7 bases between. CDR1 and CDR2 from the germline V gene are MNHEY and SMNVEV (reference sequence). The CDR3 loop spans 14 amino acids. The CDR3 coding sequence is TGTGCCAGCAGTTTTAGCGGATATAATTCACCCCTCCACTTT. It codes for CASSFSGYNSPLHF.

The CDR3 is CASSFSYRTAGDEQYF. CDR3 bases: TGTGCCAGCAGTTTCTCCTACCGGACTGCCGGGGATGAGCAGTACTTC. The chain combines TRBV6-5 with TRBJ2-7, with D maybe TRBD2 (5 bases). Between the trimmed V and J ends, which lost 4 bases and 7 bases, there was a span of 23 bases. This CDR3 region has 16 residues. Germline CDR1 MNHEY, CDR2 SVGAGI.

The chain links TRBV7-9 to TRBJ2-5; possible D gene TRBD1, 6 bases. The CDR3 is 14 residues long. The V end lost 5 bases, the J end lost 1 base, and 11 bases lay between the germline ends. CDR1 is SEHNR and CDR2 is FQNEAQ in the germline V gene (reference sequence). The CDR3 nucleotides are TGTGCCAGCAGCCAACGACAGGCCCAAGAGACCCAGTACTTC. Protein sequence: CASSQRQAQETQYF.

This clonotype was counted between two and nine times. The rearrangement joins TRBV18 to TRBJ2-1; 13 bases map to TRBD2. J lost 6 bases, V lost 0 bases, and 8 bases had no gene match. The CDR3 has 18 amino acids. The germline CDR1 and CDR2 sequences are KGHSH and LQKENI. This CDR3 reads CASSPPGEGLAGPNEQFF. The CDR3 region has the DNA TGTGCCAGCTCACCACCGGGGGAGGGACTAGCGGGACCCAATGAGCAGTTCTTC.

At least ten counts were recorded for this clonotype. The chain links TRBV7-9 to TRBJ2-3, with D unclear. Between the trimmed V and J ends, which lost 5 bases and 14 bases, there was a span of 14 bases. CDR1 and CDR2 from the germline V gene are SEHNR and FQNEAQ (reference sequence). The CDR3 extends over 11 amino acids. The CDR3 DNA reads TGTGCCAGCAGCCCGGCCCCGATCCGGTATTTT. The encoded protein is CASSPAPIRYF.

Many counts were recorded for this clonotype. The chain uses TRBV5-1 and TRBJ2-1, with TRBD2 identical over 12 bases. This CDR3 contains 16 residues. V shed 4 bases, J shed 3 bases, and the junction held 5 bases outside the gene matches. Looked up from germline, CDR1 is SGHRS and CDR2 is YFSETQ. This CDR3 is CASSPTTSGSYNEQFF. For the CDR3, the DNA is TGCGCCAGCAGCCCGACGACTAGCGGGAGCTACAATGAGCAGTTCTTC.

The chain links TRBV4-1 to TRBJ1-1; 7 bases fit TRBD1. Germline V CDR1 and CDR2: MGHRA, YSYEKL. Trimming removed 2 bases from V and 0 bases from J; junction bases left unmatched: 9. CDR3 length: 17 residues. The CDR3 DNA sequence: TGCGCCAGCAGCCAATCGCGCGTGAGGGGGCTGAACACTGAAGCTTTCTTT. This translates into CASSQSRVRGLNTEAFF.

This clonotype was counted ten times or more. J is TRBJ1-5 and V is TRBV7-6, with D possibly being TRBD1 (6 bases). CDR1 is SGHVS, CDR2 FNYEAQ, per germline. This CDR3 has 13 amino acids. Trimming removed 5 bases from V and 5 bases from J, with 10 bases in between. The CDR3 nucleotides are TGTGCCAGCAGCACTCGACAGGATCAGCCCCAGCATTTT. Its translation is CASSTRQDQPQHF.

This clonotype turned up a few times. The chain combines TRBV6-6 with TRBJ1-2; possible D gene TRBD1, 6 bases. Trimming left V 6 bases short and J 2 bases short, with 22 bases between. The germline CDR1 and CDR2 sequences are MNHNY and SVGAGI (reference sequence). The CDR3 is 17 residues long. CDR3 sequence reads: CASSHSGQFFVNYGYTF. CDR3 bases: TGTGCCAGCAGCCACTCCGGACAGTTTTTTGTAAACTATGGCTACACCTTC.

The rearrangement uses TRBV12-3 or TRBV12-4 and TRBJ2-7; no definite D call. The CDR3 runs to 15 residues. Trimming removed 0 bases at V and 2 bases at J, with 11 bases between. CDR3 coding DNA: TGTGCCAGCAGTTTAGCCTCAGGTGTCGCCTACGAGCAGTACTTC. Translated, it gives CASSLASGVAYEQYF.

In this sample, this clonotype turned up a few times. V and J are TRBV28 and TRBJ2-3, with no clear D. Germline assignment: CDR1 MDHEN and CDR2 SYDVKM. The germline V and J ends were trimmed by 8 bases and 4 bases, with 10 bases remaining between them. This CDR3 region has 12 residues. CDR3 sequence (DNA): TGTGCCAGCGCCGTAGGGTCAGATACGCAGTATTTT. This encodes CASAVGSDTQYF.

There are a few counts of this clonotype. The rearrangement joins TRBV5-1 to TRBJ2-1, with 9 nucleotides matching TRBD1. Germline V gives CDR1 SGHRS, CDR2 YFSETQ. The trim removed 4 bases at V and 4 bases at J, leaving 6 bases unmatched. This CDR3 is built from 15 residues. The chain's CDR3 is CASSQGTGSYNEQFF. The CDR3 nucleotides read TGCGCCAGCAGCCAGGGGACAGGGTCGTACAATGAGCAGTTCTTC.

This clonotype came up many times. The rearrangement joins TRBV19 to TRBJ2-1; 14 bases map to TRBD2. The germline CDR1 and CDR2 sequences are LNHDA and SQIVND (reference sequence). This CDR3 comprises 16 residues. V trimming: 6 bases; J trimming: 4 bases; junction bases outside the gene matches: 5. The CDR3 bases are TGTGCCAGTAGAAGGACTAGCGGGGGGAAATACAATGAGCAGTTCTTC. This gives the protein CASRRTSGGKYNEQFF.

This clonotype was seen a few times. The DNA of the CDR3 is TGTGCCAGCAGCCTAAGGACGAATTCACCCCTCCACTTT. This codes for CASSLRTNSPLHF. The chain carries TRBV14 and TRBJ1-6; D is uncertain. The CDR3 spans 13 residues. V gave up 4 bases and J gave up 7 bases, with 8 bases separating them. CDR1 and CDR2 from the germline V gene are SGHDN and FVKESK.

This clonotype was observed at least ten times. The V and J genes are TRBV5-6 and TRBJ2-1, with a tentative D call TRBD2 (5 bases). CDR3 length: 16 residues. Germline lookup yields CDR1 SGHDT and CDR2 YYEEEE. The germline V and J ends were trimmed by 3 bases and 6 bases, with 19 bases remaining between them. CDR3 protein: CASSSLGGSHFNEQFF. CDR3 nucleotides: TGTGCCAGCAGCTCTCTCGGCGGGTCCCACTTCAATGAGCAGTTCTTC. Combining the CDR3 with reference TRBV5-6 and TRBJ2-1 gives the whole variable domain DAGVTQSPTHLIKTRGQQVTLRCSPKSGHDTVSWYQQALGQGPQFIFQYYEEEERQRGNFPDRFSGHQFPNYSSELNVNALLLGDSALYLCASSSLGGSHFNEQFFGPGTRLTVL.

The table lists this clonotype with a few counts. The chain has TRBV12-3 or TRBV12-4 and TRBJ2-2; the D is unclear. V gave up 8 bases and J gave up 4 bases, with 11 bases separating them. The CDR3 sequence is 13 residues long. DNA for the CDR3: TGTGCCAGCTTTCCCTGGGGCACCGGGGAGCTGTTTTTT. Its protein product is CASFPWGTGELFF.